This T cell receptor beta chain emerged from a study of beta chain features in type 1 diabetes (dated by TCRdb to the late 2010s). General notes on the study: No differences in mean age, gender distribution, total cell number or subset yield were found between patients and healthy donors. Across all samples, some 110,000,000 sorted cells were examined, and cell number per subset correlated strongly with RNA yield. In the study, recently diagnosed type 1 diabetes patients and matched healthy donors were compared on the TCRB repertoires of their sorted circulating CD4+ T cell subsets. Whereas all 28 donors provided naive and central memory subsets, regulatory and stem cell-like memory subsets were isolated from just 8 patients and about 8 healthy donors. Paper-wide results and their limitations: PCR might favor shorter templates, but patient and control samples were amplified and corrected together, so any skew would affect both groups equally. Patients with type 1 diabetes made fewer insertions and deleted more nucleotides at VDJ recombination sites, implying thymic rearrangement abnormalities. Because the HLA sub-analyses included only small numbers of individuals, any influence of HLA type on TCRB rearrangement was left unresolved. Because cDNA rather than genomic DNA was sequenced, highly expressing activated cells could have been over-represented, although no difference in activation and CD3 levels was found between groups. Naive, central memory and regulatory TCRB repertoires appeared to be more alike among patients than among healthy donors. In all four CD4+ subsets, TCRB CDR3 length was moderately but significantly shorter in type 1 diabetes patients.

This clone was observed a few times. It lacks a known antigen. No base qualities exist here, and no much larger clone lies one base off it. The sample holds other DNA sequences that translate to the same CDR3. A single peripheral blood draw of approximately 0.11 L on average was collected from each donor into heparinised tubes. A BD FACSAria II and a panel including CD45RO, CCR7, CD25, CD127, CD95 and CD27 were used to sort naive, central memory, regulatory and stem cell-like memory CD4+ T cells. A purity above 95% was achieved for all sorted populations. Right away, PBMCs were isolated by Lymphoprep density gradient centrifugation and were stained directly, with no culture step. So that batch effects would be minimized, each experiment stained and sorted samples in pairs, pairing one healthy donor with one patient. The entire amount of isolated RNA was reverse transcribed using the High Capacity cDNA Reverse Transcription Kit, so the sequenced TCRB transcripts were expressed ones. Deep immunoSEQ sequencing was performed on naive, central memory and regulatory T cell samples, with an average of roughly 3.5 million total reads per sample. Sorted cells were lysed in RLT buffer, and RNA was extracted using DNase-treated RNeasy Micro or Mini kits according to cell number. To prevent cross-contamination, every cell subset was processed on its own, while patient and healthy donor samples were processed together. The immunoSEQ multiplex PCR was used to amplify TCRB sequences from cDNA, generating 87-bp fragments that spanned the CDR3 region. Sequencing of the amplicons was performed on the Illumina HiSeq platform. The original pipeline was this. Synthetic template baselines were used to correct PCR bias computationally, reads within Hamming distance 2 were collapsed together, and singletons that could not be merged were discarded. Reads were aligned against IMGT to assign V, D and J genes, CDR3 length and insertions or deletions at six rearrangement sites. Clonotype counts were normalized to sorted cell number within each subset before computing true diversity and Gini coefficients with the tcR R package. The overlap coefficient, calculated on TCRB nucleotide sequences, was used to quantify repertoire sharing. Out-of-frame TCRB sequences from naive cells were analyzed as a proxy for the pre-selection repertoire. TCRdb re-hosts the immuneACCESS table, in-frame sequences only. Its copies lack some clones; in the studies checked, an unresolved V gene accounts for under half of them, and the cause for the rest is not known. V and J calls and clone size are given by that table; D and trimming were obtained from the DNA. The sample has 200,000 to 250,000 clones on record, around 13% of them singletons. The ten largest account for 0.015% to 0.02% of the sample.

From a lookup of the germline V gene (reference sequence), CDR1 and CDR2 are MNHNY and SVGAGI. From its cysteine to its phenylalanine, the CDR3 spans 13 amino acids. Only CDR3 DNA is held: 39 bases, read in frame from base 1. V lost 5 bases and J lost 3 bases; the stretch between them is 8 bases long. Input material: naive CD4+ T cells from blood. Taken with the paper, the label for cell subset or site translates to: true naive CD4+ T cells. The chain couples TRBV6-6 to TRBJ1-5; TRBD1 is a weak D gene call, 6 bases matching. The TCR was taken from a man aged 30 to 45 with type 1 diabetes. The CDR3 is CASSTGSNQPQHF. The DNA sequence is given as TGTGCCAGCAGTACAGGGTCCAATCAGCCCCAGCATTTT.